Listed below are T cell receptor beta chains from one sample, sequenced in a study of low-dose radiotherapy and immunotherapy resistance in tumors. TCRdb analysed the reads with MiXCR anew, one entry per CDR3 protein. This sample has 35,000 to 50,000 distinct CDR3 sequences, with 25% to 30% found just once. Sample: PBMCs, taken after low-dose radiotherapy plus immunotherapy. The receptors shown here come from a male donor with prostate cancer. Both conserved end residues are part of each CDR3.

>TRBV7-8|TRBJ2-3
CASSLGFGTDTQYF
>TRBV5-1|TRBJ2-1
CASSEASGGSYNEQFF
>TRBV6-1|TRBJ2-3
CASSPPLGGSRDTQYF
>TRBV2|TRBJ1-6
CASRGTSENSPLHF
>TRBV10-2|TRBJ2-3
CASSTGLAVARDTQYF
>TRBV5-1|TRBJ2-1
CASSRMTSAGISDEQFF
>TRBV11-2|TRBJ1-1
CASSLTGKTEAFF
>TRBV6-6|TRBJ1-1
CASSPYSTEAFF
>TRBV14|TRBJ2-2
CASSQVRGAGELFF
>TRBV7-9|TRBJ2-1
CASSSPARSYNEQFF
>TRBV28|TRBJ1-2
CASSSLYGYTF
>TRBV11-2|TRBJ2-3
CASSLVGGPDTQYF
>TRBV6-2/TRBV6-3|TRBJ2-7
CASSYLPPGLAGGNYEQYF
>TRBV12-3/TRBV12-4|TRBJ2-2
CASSLTGRGVTGELFF
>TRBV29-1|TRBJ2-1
CSAGLASKQFF
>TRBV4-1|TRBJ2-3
CASSQGPDRGHTDTQYF
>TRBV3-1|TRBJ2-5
CASSQGLQEAETQYF
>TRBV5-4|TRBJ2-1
CASSLGTSASYNEQFF
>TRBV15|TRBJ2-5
CATSRAASGGMYQETQYF
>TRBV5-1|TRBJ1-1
CASSADGNTEAFF
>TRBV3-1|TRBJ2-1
CASSQGSSGTLGEQFF
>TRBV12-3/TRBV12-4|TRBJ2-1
CASSWQGGTEQFF
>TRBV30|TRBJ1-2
CAWQGDANYGYTF
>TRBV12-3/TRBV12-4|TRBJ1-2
CASSLSDGGSYTF
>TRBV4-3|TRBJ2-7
CASSPTSAAYEQYF
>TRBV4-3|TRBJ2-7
CASSQTGTSGRRAYEQYF
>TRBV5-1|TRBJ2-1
CASSLVGNFDNEQFF
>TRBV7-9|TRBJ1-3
CASTKSRGPGNTIYF
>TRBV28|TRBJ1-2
CASSRDAYGYTF
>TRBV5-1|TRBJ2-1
CASSLRFAAYNEQFF
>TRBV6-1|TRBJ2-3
CASSEGLAVGDTQYF
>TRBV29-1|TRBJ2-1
CSVEPSYNEQFF
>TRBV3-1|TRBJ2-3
CASSQAILDTQYF
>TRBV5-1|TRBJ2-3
CASSLVSGTDTQYF
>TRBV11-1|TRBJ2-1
CASSLDRGNEQFF
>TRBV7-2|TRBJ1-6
CASSSRPILGPLHF
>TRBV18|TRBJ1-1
CASSLLGGENTEAFF
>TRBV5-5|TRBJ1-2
CASSPPRAYGYTF
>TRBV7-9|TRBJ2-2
CASSLSGRAVTGELFF
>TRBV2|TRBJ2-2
CASNTGTGGTGELFF
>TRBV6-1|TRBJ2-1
CASSEAGGGGVYNEQFF
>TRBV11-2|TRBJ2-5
CASRPAGRGFQETQYF
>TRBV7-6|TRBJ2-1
CASSLNRDNEQFF
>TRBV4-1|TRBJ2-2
CASSQDRTGRGGELFF
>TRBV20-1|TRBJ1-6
CSARKQGRGDNSPLHF
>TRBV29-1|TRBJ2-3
CSVARGASTDTQYF
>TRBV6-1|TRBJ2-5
CASSVGSIGGETQYF
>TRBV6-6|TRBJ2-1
CASRTGGSRNEQFF
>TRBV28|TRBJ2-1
CASSLLGQGFNEQFF
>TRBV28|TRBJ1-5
CASSLWADNQPQHF
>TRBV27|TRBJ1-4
CASSYPARVGGEKLFF
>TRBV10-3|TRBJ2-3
CAIRLTSGGTDTQYF
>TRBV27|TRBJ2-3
CASSYTAGGRTDTQYF
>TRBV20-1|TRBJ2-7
CSARPWRDDEQYF
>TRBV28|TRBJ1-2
CATRQGGPLLYGYTF